In this sample, the clone carrying this T cell receptor beta chain turned up a few times. Its antigen remains unidentified. Time point given: newly diagnosed GD, antithyroid drugs for less than 3 months. Making the TCR library involved RNA that had been extracted from PBMCs. A peripheral blood sample, approximately 10 milliliters in volume, was drawn into EDTA tubes. Germline trimming cut 0 bases from V and 6 bases from J; bases unmatched to any gene: 10. Germline V lookup: CDR1 SGHRS, CDR2 YFSETQ. There are 16 residues in the CDR3. Library construction for TCR beta used iRepertoire HTBI primers and Arm-PCR of CDR3 regions. TCRdb called the multiplex PCR reads again in MiXCR, with one record for every CDR3 protein. In the table there are about 620,000 distinct CDR3 sequences, 15% to 20% of which are singletons. This entry is derived from a study of regulatory T cells in long-lasting Graves disease. At the level of the study: Newly diagnosed Graves' patients took antithyroid drugs under 3 months.

Notes on the study in general: Persistent patients shared more public clonotypes (approximately 2,800) than new patients (nearly 1,000). Accuracy may have been reduced by the small sample size.

The same data also contributed to another study, on T cells in Graves' hyperthyroidism and ophthalmopathy.

The sequence was obtained from a woman aged 25 to 39 with Graves disease. The sequencing here drew on peripheral blood mononuclear cells (PBMCs), taken at new diagnosis, from a patient treated with antithyroid drugs. V is TRBV5-1 and J is TRBJ2-7, with 9 positions matching TRBD2. The CDR3 bases are TGCGCCAGCAGCTTGGAAGGCGGGAGGGCGAATGGCGAGCAGTACTTC. Its translation is CASSLEGGRANGEQYF.